This TCR beta chain was sequenced in a study of blood T cell repertoires in COVID-19. Study context: Samples taken during acute and convalescent COVID-19 were collected in the United States, Italy and Spain. T cells, B-cell-depleted T cells, or PBMCs provided the cDNA or gDNA that served as material.

Germline V lookup: CDR1 LNHNV, CDR2 YYDKDF (reference sequence). The V end was cut by 0 bases, the J end by 0 bases, with 15 bases between. This CDR3 region has 17 residues. Some clones are missing from TCRdb's copy, which holds only in-frame ones; the method was immunoSEQ multiplex PCR. The sample holds approximately 15,000 clones, roughly four fifths seen once. This TCR was sampled from a woman in her 70s with active COVID-19. The V gene is TRBV15, the J gene TRBJ2-7, with D perhaps matching TRBD2 (6 bases). The sample comprised peripheral blood. This chain's CDR3 is CATSRDYGQGLSYEQYF. CDR3 nucleotides: TGTGCCACCAGCAGAGATTACGGGCAGGGACTCTCCTACGAGCAGTACTTC. Together with reference TRBV15 and TRBJ2-7, the CDR3 gives the full variable domain: DAMVIQNPRYQVTQFGKPVTLSCSQTLNHNVMYWYQQKSSQAPKLLFHYYDKDFNNEADTPDNFQSRRPNTSFCFLDIRSPGLGDTAMYLCATSRDYGQGLSYEQYFGPGTRLTVT.